This record covers a single T cell receptor (beta chain). No cognate antigen has been identified for it. No much larger clonotype is one base removed from it; base qualities were not supplied. The time point label here, explained by the study, means: baseline before first vaccination. Vaccinee samples were obtained from the UK trials COV001 and COV002, which included a single-blind randomized controlled phase 2/3 trial of AZD1222 (ChAdOx1 nCoV-19) in healthy adults. Trial participant PBMC samples were collected at day 0 and day 28 after the second dose for TCRbeta chain sequencing. Trimming takes 4 bases from V and 4 bases from J, and the germline ends sit 10 bases apart. CDR1 and CDR2 were assigned from the germline V gene as MDHEN and SYDVKM. CDR3 length: 14 amino acids, cysteine to phenylalanine. Only CDR3 DNA is held: 42 bases, read in frame from base 1. The sample is drawn from a study of T cell responses to AZD1222 COVID-19 vaccine (dated by TCRdb to the early 2020s). About the full investigation: AZD1222 recipients given second doses at about 4 weeks or at about 12 weeks were pooled, since spike-specific TCR depth and breadth were not found to differ between the two schedules. A total of over 230 trial participants underwent TCR sequencing, of whom more than 200 had received two doses of AZD1222 and 26 had received two doses of the MenACWY control vaccine. Trial participants were enrolled into age subgroups of 18-55, 56-69 and 70-plus years, which contained approximately 150, 30 and 60 TCR-sequenced participants, respectively. Results and caveats for the whole study, not just this receptor: The 56-69-year group was small, and its depth increase did not reach significance, likely because of low power. The whole spike protein was spanned by vaccine-associated CD4 TCRs, and dominant responses were seen in regions 160-218 and 743-854. Reportedly, close to half of the unique spike-specific TCRs recognized epitopes lying outside the regions that are mutated in the B.1.351 and B.1.1.7 variants. Participants were mostly white British and included more females than males, and it was suggested by the authors that clonal diversity may have been underestimated. Conclusions about previously exposed vaccinees are limited because only 5 or 6 AZD1222 recipients were SARS-CoV-2 seropositive at baseline. After two AZD1222 doses, both the breadth and the depth of spike-specific TCRs were significantly higher than at day 0 and than in MenACWY recipients. No day 14 peak-response samples were available, so repertoires were characterized only after the peak T cell response.

The CDR3 regions of human TCRbeta chains were analyzed by immunosequencing. The authors' pipeline ran thus. Repertoire TCRs were checked for matches against a reference library of SARS-CoV-2-specific TCRs that had been generated using the MIRA antigen-specificity platform. Breadth was defined as the fraction of unique TCRs that were SARS-CoV-2-associated. Depth was defined as the fraction of total T cells that were SARS-CoV-2-associated. Using the MIRA data, each spike-specific TCR was assigned both to the spike region to which the TCR was reactive and to a CD4 or CD8 class. Log10-transformed breadth and depth values were compared by one-way ANOVA with Sidak's multiple comparisons tests. The immuneACCESS repertoire file appears here via TCRdb, limited to in-frame rearrangements. These files lack a portion of the clones; in checked studies, under half of the deficit traces to unresolved V genes, and the cause of the others is not known. V, J and clone size are those of that table, while D and trimming were read from the DNA. Within this sample are roughly 120,000 clones, with around 84% of them counted one time only. About 7.4% of the sample lies in the top ten.

This TCR was recovered from an adult in good health. The chain couples TRBV28 to TRBJ1-4; the D gene assignment is ambiguous. Sequences were derived from peripheral blood, sampled on day 0 of AZD1222 vaccination. The CDR3 in this case is CASSSQGFNEKLFF. The DNA is as follows: TGTGCCAGCAGTTCCCAAGGATTTAATGAAAAACTGTTTTTT.